What follows is one TCR beta chain and its context. This clone has a handful of counts. Its specific antigen is unknown. Per-base quality was not reported, and no clone a single base away is much larger than it. Sample time point, as interpreted from the label and publication: about 28 days (+/-7) after the second vaccine dose. Because spike-specific TCR depth and breadth did not differ between the two schedules, AZD1222 recipients who got a second dose at roughly 4 weeks were pooled with those who got a second dose at roughly 12 weeks. Samples from vaccinated people were obtained from the UK trials COV001 and COV002, which included a single-blind randomized controlled phase 2/3 trial of AZD1222 (ChAdOx1 nCoV-19) in healthy adults. For TCRbeta chain sequencing, PBMC samples were collected from trial participants at day 0 and at day 28 after the second dose. The sample belongs to a study of T cell responses to AZD1222 COVID-19 vaccine (dated by TCRdb to the early 2020s). About the investigation overall: TCR sequencing covered more than 230 trial participants: 207 given two doses of AZD1222 and 26 given two doses of MenACWY control vaccine. Trial participants were enrolled into age subgroups of 18-55, 56-69 and 70-plus years, which contained 148, 28 and 57 TCR-sequenced participants, respectively. Overall study outcomes, separate from this receptor: The 56-69-year group was small, and its depth increase did not reach significance, likely because of low power. Because no samples from the day 14 peak response were available, repertoires could be characterized only after the peak T cell response. Reportedly, almost half of the unique spike-specific TCRs recognized epitopes lying outside the regions that are mutated in the B.1.351 and B.1.1.7 variants. Most participants were white British and females outnumbered males, and the authors suggested that clonal diversity may have been underestimated. After two AZD1222 doses, spike-specific TCR breadth and depth were significantly higher than at day 0 and than in MenACWY recipients. Conclusions about previously exposed vaccinees were limited because only a handful of AZD1222 recipients were SARS-CoV-2 seropositive at baseline. Vaccine-associated CD4 TCRs spanned the whole spike protein, with dominant responses in regions 160-218 and 743-854.

Its CDR3 holds 14 amino acids, cysteine through phenylalanine. The CDR3 DNA has 42 bases and is translated from base 1. Unmatched junction bases come to 8, with V trimmed by 3 bases and J by 8 bases. CDR1 SGDLS and CDR2 YYNGEE are derived from the germline V gene. The CDR3 regions of human TCRbeta chains were analyzed by immunosequencing. The original methods were these. Repertoire TCRs were checked for matches against a reference library of SARS-CoV-2-specific TCRs that had been generated using the MIRA antigen-specificity platform. Breadth was defined as the fraction of unique TCRs that were SARS-CoV-2-associated, and depth was defined as the fraction of total T cells that were SARS-CoV-2-associated. Using the MIRA data, every spike-specific TCR was mapped to the spike region that the TCR reacted to and assigned to either a CD4 or a CD8 class. Log10-transformed breadth and depth values were compared by one-way ANOVA with Sidak's multiple comparisons tests. TCRdb took this table from immuneACCESS and kept in-frame rearrangements with V and J called. Such tables lack part of the clones; where checked against another copy, unresolved V genes explain under half of the gap, and the rest is unexplained. V, J and clone size are taken as reported in that table, and D and trimming were inferred from the DNA itself. Counted in this sample were about 48,000 clones; approximately 83% of them appeared once. The ten largest clones add up to less than 9% of the sample.

The sequence links TRBV9 to TRBJ2-7, with 10 bases aligning to TRBD1. The sample in question was peripheral blood, obtained 28 days after the second AZD1222 dose. The receptor's source is an adult who received the AZD1222 COVID-19 vaccine. DNA sequence: TGTGCCAGCAGCGGACCCGGGACAGGGGTTAAGCAGTACTTC. Translated, it reads CASSGPGTGVKQYF.